The 20 T cell receptor beta chains in this list originate from one sample, sequenced in a study of cytomegalovirus exposure and HLA in healthy donors. Vbeta (60) and Jbeta (13) primers were used in the PCR. Clones were sequenced by immunoSEQ multiplex PCR, and TCRdb holds only the in-frame ones, with some missing. The sample yields around 94,000 clones, around four fifths seen once. Sequencing used PBMCs. The receptors stem from a middle-aged man in good health and CMV-seronegative.

The chain couples TRBV13 to TRBJ1-6, with a weak D call TRBD1 (6 bases). Germline lookup yields CDR1 PRHDT and CDR2 FYEKMQ (reference sequence). The CDR3 extends over 15 amino acids. The ends were cut back, 5 bases at V and 0 bases at J, with 8 bases in the middle. The CDR3 DNA sequence: TGTGCCAGCAGCGTGACAGGCTCCTATAATTCACCCCTCCACTTT. The encoded protein is CASSVTGSYNSPLHF.

The chain is built from TRBV7-9 and TRBJ2-1, with D tentatively TRBD2 (6 bases). This CDR3 spans 13 amino acids. Trimming stripped 5 bases from V and 11 bases from J, with 16 bases between. Germline loops: CDR1 SEHNR, CDR2 FQNEAQ (reference sequence). The CDR3 sequence is CASSIRTGTQQFF. DNA of the CDR3: TGTGCCAGCAGCATTAGGACCGGGACTCAGCAGTTCTTC.

This clone was detected once. The CDR3 DNA reads as TGTGCCAGCAGCGGCGGGTACGAGCAGTACTTC. Protein sequence: CASSGGYEQYF. The rearrangement uses TRBV5-6 and TRBJ2-7; a possible D gene is TRBD2 (5 bases). The CDR3 extends over 11 amino acids. Trimming took off 4 bases at V and 4 bases at J, with 6 bases between the two ends. Germline CDR1 is SGHDT and CDR2 is YYEEEE.

The sample holds a few counts of this clone. The rearrangement joins TRBV25-1 to TRBJ1-1; TRBD1 might be the D (5 bases). CDR3 length: 12 amino acids. Deletions cut 10 bases from V and 1 base from J, with 10 bases between. Per germline, CDR1 MGHDK and CDR2 SYGVNS. CDR3 in DNA: TGTGCCAACGACAGCAAGAACACTGAAGCTTTCTTT. Amino acid sequence: CANDSKNTEAFF.

The chain employs TRBV30 and TRBJ2-5; maybe TRBD2 (7 bases). The CDR3 has 15 residues. Germline V gives CDR1 GTSNPN, CDR2 SVGIG (reference sequence). V dropped 0 bases and J dropped 4 bases, with 15 bases sitting between them. The CDR3 DNA reads as TGTGCCTGGAGTGTGGGTTGGGGGGGCAGAGAGACCCAGTACTTC. It is translated as CAWSVGWGGRETQYF.

The chain has TRBV7-9 and TRBJ2-2, with TRBD1 matching over 7 bases. Germline V gene data show CDR1 as SEHNR and CDR2 as FQNEAQ (reference sequence). This CDR3 comprises 15 residues. J was trimmed by 4 bases and V by 5 bases; bases with no gene match: 7. The CDR3 nucleotides are TGTGCCAGCAGCACGACAGGGAAATTCACCGGGGAGCTGTTTTTT. Translation gives CASSTTGKFTGELFF.

V usage is TRBV5-1 and J usage is TRBJ2-5; TRBD2 matches at 15 bases. This CDR3 has 19 amino acids. V shed 3 bases and J 1 base; nucleotides not matched to a gene: 10. In germline, CDR1 is SGHRS, CDR2 YFSETQ. Written as DNA, the CDR3 is TGCGCCAGCAGCTGGGGACTAGCGGGGGGACCGCCAGGCCAAGAGACCCAGTACTTC. This sequence encodes CASSWGLAGGPPGQETQYF.

This chain links TRBV5-6 with TRBJ1-2, with 10 nucleotides matching TRBD1. The V gene's germline CDR1 is SGHDT and CDR2 YYEEEE. Trimming cost V 5 bases and J 4 bases; bases outside gene matches: 11. The CDR3 is 16 amino acids. CDR3 residues: CASRTGTGVPAYGYTF. For the CDR3, the DNA is TGTGCCAGCAGGACCGGGACAGGGGTCCCGGCCTATGGCTACACCTTC.

The V call is TRBV9, the J call TRBJ2-3; tentatively, D is TRBD2 (6 bases). From germline, CDR1 is SGDLS and CDR2 YYNGEE. Trimming left V 2 bases short and J 1 base short, with 14 bases between. CDR3 length: 16 amino acids. CDR3: CASSVLGSSGTDTQYF. CDR3 DNA sequence: TGTGCCAGCAGCGTCCTCGGGTCTAGCGGCACAGATACGCAGTATTTT.

About this clone: Compared with germline, one end of the junction differs, possibly owing to a read error. The chain employs TRBV7-8 and TRBJ1-2; 9 nucleotides agree with TRBD1. The CDR3 is 14 residues long. Germline CDR1 and CDR2: SGHVS and FQNEAQ. This CDR3 reads CASSYPGQGYGYTF. The CDR3 coding sequence is TGTGCCAGCAGCTACCCGGGACAGGGCTATGGTTACACCTTC.

The V and J genes are TRBV2 and TRBJ1-6; possibly TRBD1 for D (5 bases). This CDR3 is built from 14 residues. Deletions cut 7 bases from V and 6 bases from J, with 13 bases between. Germline V gene lookup returns CDR1 SNHLY and CDR2 FYNNEI. This chain's CDR3 is CASKSQGTNSPLHF. DNA of the CDR3: TGTGCCAGCAAGTCGCAGGGAACTAATTCACCCCTCCACTTT. The full variable domain, its missing parts supplied by reference TRBV2 and TRBJ1-6, is EPEVTQTPSHQVTQMGQEVILRCVPISNHLYFYWYRQILGQKVEFLVSFYNNEISEKSEIFDDQFSVERPDGSNFTLKIRSTKLEDSAMYFCASKSQGTNSPLHFGNGTRLTVT.

The chain joins TRBV27 to TRBJ2-5, with 11 bases identical to TRBD2. V gave up 3 bases and J gave up 5 bases; unmatched junction bases: 14. The germline V gene encodes CDR1 MNHEY and CDR2 SMNVEV (reference sequence). CDR3 length: 18 amino acids. The CDR3 DNA reads as TGTGCCAGCAGTTTTCTCGGAGGTAGCGGGGGGGTCGATGAGACCCAGTACTTC. Protein sequence: CASSFLGGSGGVDETQYF.

This clone was seen only once. Here the CDR3 DNA reads TGCGCCAGCAGCTTGGCCGGGAGAACTACCAGTACAAGGTACCAGGACGAGGATACGCAGTATTTT. This codes for CASSLAGRTTSTRYQDEDTQYF. V gene TRBV5-1 combines with J gene TRBJ2-3; the D gene is possibly TRBD2 (6 bases). Between the trimmed V and J ends, which lost 0 bases and 6 bases, there was a span of 35 bases. This CDR3 comprises 22 residues. Germline loops: CDR1 SGHRS, CDR2 YFSETQ.

The gene calls are TRBV19 and TRBJ2-3, with D perhaps TRBD2 (6 bases). Germline lookup yields CDR1 LNHDA and CDR2 SQIVND (reference sequence). V was pared by 4 bases and J by 1 base, with 9 bases between. The CDR3 covers 14 residues. CDR3 in DNA: TGTGCCAGTAGTACCCCTAGCGGCACAGATACGCAGTATTTT. Translated, it gives CASSTPSGTDTQYF.

The rearrangement joins TRBV19 to TRBJ1-5, with D possibly TRBD1 on 6 matching bases. Per the germline V gene, CDR1 is LNHDA and CDR2 is SQIVND (reference sequence). The CDR3 loop spans 13 amino acids. Trimming removed 6 bases at V and 9 bases at J, with 15 bases between. CDR3 amino acids: CASSTSQGAPQHF. The CDR3 coding sequence is TGTGCCAGTAGCACCTCACAGGGCGCGCCCCAGCATTTT.

This chain links TRBV4-3 with TRBJ2-5; TRBD1 agrees at 9 bases. The CDR3 is 18 amino acids. Germline-derived CDR1 and CDR2 are LGHNA and YSLEER. Trimming cost V 3 bases and J 5 bases; bases outside gene matches: 16. The CDR3 DNA is TGCGCCAGCAGCCATGATTTGGACCCCGGGACAGGGAAGGAGACCCAGTACTTC. Its protein product is CASSHDLDPGTGKETQYF.

The gene calls are TRBV5-1 and TRBJ2-3; 8 positions match TRBD2. Trimming took 4 bases from V and 7 from J; bases not matched to a gene: 11. CDR3 length: 15 residues. Germline CDR1 reads SGHRS; CDR2 reads YFSETQ. DNA of the CDR3: TGCGCCAGCAGCCCAGGGACTAGAGTTTCGAATACGCAGTATTTT. Protein: CASSPGTRVSNTQYF.

This CDR3 is CASSSQGVGQPQHF. Here the CDR3 DNA reads TGTGCCAGCAGTTCACAGGGGGTCGGCCAGCCCCAGCATTTT. This chain connects TRBV2 to TRBJ1-5; TRBD1 aligns across 8 bases. V was clipped by 5 bases and J by 7 bases; unmatched bases: 7. In germline, CDR1 is SNHLY, CDR2 FYNNEI. There are 14 residues in the CDR3. Drawing the rest from reference TRBV2 and TRBJ1-5, the complete variable domain is EPEVTQTPSHQVTQMGQEVILRCVPISNHLYFYWYRQILGQKVEFLVSFYNNEISEKSEIFDDQFSVERPDGSNFTLKIRSTKLEDSAMYFCASSSQGVGQPQHFGDGTRLSIL.

This sequence joins TRBV7-6 and TRBJ1-4, with D perhaps matching TRBD1 (5 bases). This CDR3 region has 15 residues. Trimming pared 1 base from V and 4 bases from J, leaving 10 bases between. Germline CDR1 SGHVS, CDR2 FNYEAQ. The CDR3 sequence: CASSLESGINEKLFF. The CDR3, as DNA: TGTGCCAGCAGCTTAGAGTCAGGGATTAATGAAAAACTGTTTTTT.

In this sample, this clone turned up a few times. V and J are TRBV27 and TRBJ1-2; weak D call: TRBD1 (5 bases). Between the trimmed V and J ends, which lost 3 bases and 3 bases, there was a span of 14 bases. CDR1 and CDR2 from the germline V gene are MNHEY and SMNVEV (reference sequence). The CDR3 has 15 residues. This chain's CDR3 is CASSFLSRVDYGYTF. CDR3 in DNA: TGTGCCAGCAGTTTTCTGTCCAGGGTGGACTATGGCTACACCTTC.